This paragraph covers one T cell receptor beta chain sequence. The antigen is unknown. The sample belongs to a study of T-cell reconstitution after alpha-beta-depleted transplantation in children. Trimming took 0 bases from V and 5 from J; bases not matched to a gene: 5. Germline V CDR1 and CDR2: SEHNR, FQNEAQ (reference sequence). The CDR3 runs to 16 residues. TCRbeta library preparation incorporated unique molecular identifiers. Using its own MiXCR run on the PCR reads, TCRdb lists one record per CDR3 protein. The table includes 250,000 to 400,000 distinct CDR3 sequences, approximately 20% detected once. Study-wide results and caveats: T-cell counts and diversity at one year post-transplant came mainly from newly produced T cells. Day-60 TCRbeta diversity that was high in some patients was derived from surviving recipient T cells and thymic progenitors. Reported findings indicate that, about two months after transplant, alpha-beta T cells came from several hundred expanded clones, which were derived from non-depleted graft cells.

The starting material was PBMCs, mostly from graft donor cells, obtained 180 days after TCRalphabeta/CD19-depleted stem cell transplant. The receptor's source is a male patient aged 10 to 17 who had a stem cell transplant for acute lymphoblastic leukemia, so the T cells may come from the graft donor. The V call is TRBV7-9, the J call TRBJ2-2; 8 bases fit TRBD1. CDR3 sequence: CASSLAYRGRTGELFF. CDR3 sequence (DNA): TGTGCCAGCAGCTTAGCGTACAGGGGGAGAACCGGGGAGCTGTTTTTT. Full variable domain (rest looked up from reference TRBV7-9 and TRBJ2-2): DTGVSQNPRHKITKRGQNVTFRCDPISEHNRLYWYRQTLGQGPEFLTYFQNEAQLEKSRLLSDRFSAERPKGSFSTLEIQRTEQGDSAMYLCASSLAYRGRTGELFFGEGSRLTVL.